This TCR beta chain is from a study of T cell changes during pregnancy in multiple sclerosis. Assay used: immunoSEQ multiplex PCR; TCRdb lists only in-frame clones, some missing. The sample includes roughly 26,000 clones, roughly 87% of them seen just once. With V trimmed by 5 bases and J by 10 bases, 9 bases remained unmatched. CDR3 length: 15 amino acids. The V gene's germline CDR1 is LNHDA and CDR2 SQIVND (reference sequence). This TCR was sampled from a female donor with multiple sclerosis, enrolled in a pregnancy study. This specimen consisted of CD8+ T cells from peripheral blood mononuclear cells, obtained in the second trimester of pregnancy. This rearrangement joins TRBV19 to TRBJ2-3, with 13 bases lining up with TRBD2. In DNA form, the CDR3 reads TGTGCCAGTAGTGTGCCGGGACTAGCGGGATTTGCGCAGTATTTT. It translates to CASSVPGLAGFAQYF.